Listed below are T cell receptor beta chains from one sample, sequenced in a study of blood T cell repertoires in COVID-19. Here immunoSEQ multiplex PCR was the method, and the copy in TCRdb shows in-frame clones only, minus some. Of approximately 290,000 clones listed, approximately 85% are singletons. Sequencing was carried out using peripheral blood. These receptors were obtained from a human donor with COVID-19, enrolled during active disease. The donor label of this sample is uncertain. Both conserved end residues are part of each CDR3. The order of the fields is J gene, V gene, CDR3 length, D gene, clone size, CDR3 protein, CDR3 DNA. A D gene is named only where the DNA matches it firmly. Expanded clones get a size class; other rows say once, few or many, or leave the size out.

J: TRBJ2-7
V: TRBV13
length: 14
D: TRBD2
size: NA
CDR3: CASSPSGPSYEQYF
DNA: TGTGCCAGCAGCCCTAGCGGGCCTTCCTACGAGCAGTACTTC

J: TRBJ2-5
V: TRBV15
length: 14
D: TRBD1
size: NA
CDR3: CATSSPTGTGEEYF
DNA: TGTGCCACCAGCAGCCCCACCGGGACAGGGGAGGAGTACTTC

J: TRBJ1-5
V: TRBV6-5
length: 13
D: NA
size: NA
CDR3: CASSYYQGQPQHF
DNA: TGTGCCAGCAGTTACTATCAGGGGCAGCCCCAGCATTTT

J: TRBJ2-1
V: TRBV28
length: 14
D: NA
size: NA
CDR3: CASSAPSLRNEQFF
DNA: TGTGCCAGCAGTGCTCCTAGCTTGAGGAATGAGCAGTTCTTC

J: TRBJ1-3
V: TRBV7-8
length: 17
D: NA
size: NA
CDR3: CASSAGTGKGSGNTIYF
DNA: TGTGCCAGCAGCGCCGGTACAGGGAAAGGCTCTGGAAACACCATATATTTT

J: TRBJ2-5
V: TRBV7-2
length: 16
D: TRBD2
size: NA
CDR3: CASSYNPGTSIGTQYF
DNA: TGTGCCAGCAGCTATAATCCGGGGACTAGTATAGGGACCCAGTACTTC

J: TRBJ1-5
V: TRBV6-1
length: 14
D: TRBD1
size: NA
CDR3: CASSDRQGGQPQHF
DNA: TGTGCCAGCAGTGACCGACAGGGAGGTCAGCCCCAGCATTTT

J: TRBJ2-1
V: TRBV28
length: 12
D: TRBD1
size: once
CDR3: CASLQGAREQFF
DNA: TGTGCCAGCCTACAGGGGGCTCGTGAGCAGTTCTTC

J: TRBJ1-4
V: TRBV24-1
length: 16
D: NA
size: NA
CDR3: CATRVALQRTNEKLFF
DNA: TGTGCCACCAGAGTGGCCCTCCAGCGGACTAATGAAAAACTGTTTTTT

J: TRBJ2-7
V: TRBV20-1
length: 11
D: NA
size: NA
CDR3: CSARATHEQYF
DNA: TGCAGTGCGCGGGCTACGCATGAGCAGTACTTC

J: TRBJ2-4
V: TRBV27
length: 17
D: NA
size: NA
CDR3: CASKGGGALRVQNIQYF
DNA: TGTGCCAGCAAGGGGGGAGGGGCCCTTCGGGTCCAAAACATTCAGTACTTC

J: TRBJ1-1
V: TRBV15
length: 15
D: TRBD1
size: NA
CDR3: CATSRGDRGNTEAFF
DNA: TGTGCCACCAGCAGGGGGGACAGGGGTAACACTGAAGCTTTCTTT

J: TRBJ2-7
V: TRBV29-1
length: 14
D: TRBD1
size: NA
CDR3: CSASARDRGYEQYF
DNA: TGCAGCGCTTCTGCCCGGGACAGGGGCTACGAGCAGTACTTC

J: TRBJ2-1
V: TRBV9
length: 15
D: NA
size: NA
CDR3: CASSVANQGRNEQFF
DNA: TGTGCCAGCAGCGTAGCAAACCAGGGTAGAAATGAGCAGTTCTTC

J: TRBJ2-5
V: TRBV6-6
length: 15
D: TRBD2
size: once
CDR3: CASSYLAGAQETQYF
DNA: TGTGCCAGCAGTTACCTAGCGGGAGCCCAAGAGACCCAGTACTTC

J: TRBJ2-2
V: TRBV7-6
length: 16
D: NA
size: once
CDR3: CASSLAQLKNTGELFF
DNA: TGTGCCAGCAGCTTAGCACAGCTGAAGAACACCGGGGAGCTGTTTTTT

J: TRBJ2-1
V: TRBV7-2
length: 13
D: NA
size: NA
CDR3: CASSLTGWYEQFF
DNA: TGTGCCAGCAGCTTAACGGGTTGGTATGAGCAGTTCTTC

J: TRBJ1-5
V: TRBV19
length: 15
D: NA
size: NA
CDR3: CASSMAATGNQPQHF
DNA: TGTGCCAGTAGTATGGCAGCGACGGGCAATCAGCCCCAGCATTTT

J: TRBJ1-6
V: TRBV25-1
length: 14
D: TRBD1
size: NA
CDR3: CASRWTGDNSPLHF
DNA: TGTGCCAGCAGGTGGACAGGGGATAATTCACCCCTCCACTTT

J: TRBJ2-1
V: TRBV5-6
length: 15
D: TRBD2
size: NA
CDR3: CASSLYQRDYNEQFF
DNA: TGTGCCAGCAGCCTATATCAGCGGGACTACAATGAGCAGTTCTTC